This TCR beta chain stems from a study of blood T cell repertoires in COVID-19. In the study overall: Samples representing acute and convalescent COVID-19 were sourced from the United States, Italy and Spain.

Profiling relied on immunoSEQ multiplex PCR, and the TCRdb table lists in-frame clones only, not all of them. The sample comprises around 60,000 clones, 75% to 90% of which are singletons, and 15% rests with the top ten. The CDR3 is 13 residues long. Sequencing was performed on peripheral blood. The TCR sequence derives from a man at least 80 years old with acute or convalescent COVID-19. The genes are TRBV21-1 and TRBJ1-1; TRBD1, the D gene given by the table, was not confirmed from the DNA. TRBV21-1 has pseudogene status. The CDR3 loop is CASSKVQDTEAFF. The DNA of the CDR3 is TGTGCCAGCAGCAAAGTTCAGGACACTGAAGCTTTCTTT.